The 5 T cell receptor beta chains in this list originate from one sample, sequenced in a study of shared clonotypes between healthy human individuals. Clones were sequenced by immunoSEQ multiplex PCR, and TCRdb holds only the in-frame ones, with some missing. This sample has over 1.4 million clones, with around 95% found just once. Input material: naive CD4+ T cells sorted from blood. Subset given: CD45RA+ positively selected. The receptors stem from a young man in good health.

The genes are TRBV15 and TRBJ1-5; D gene unclear. There are 16 residues in the CDR3. Germline CDR1 and CDR2: LNHNV and YYDKDF (reference sequence). Trimming stripped 0 bases from V and 6 bases from J, with 15 bases between. The CDR3 DNA follows: TGTGCCACCAGCAGAGATGTTGCGCTCCCTAGTCAGCCCCAGCATTTT. Amino acids: CATSRDVALPSQPQHF.

This chain links TRBV5-1 with TRBJ1-3, with D unresolved. This CDR3 is 11 amino acids long. The V gene's germline CDR1 is SGHRS and CDR2 YFSETQ. The V gene lost 6 bases and the J gene lost 4 bases, with 5 bases spanning the gap. The CDR3 loop is CASNFGNTIYF. In DNA, the CDR3 is TGCGCCAGCAACTTCGGAAACACCATATATTTT.

The rearrangement joins TRBV28 to TRBJ1-5; D is unresolved. The length of the CDR3 is 15 residues. V lost 5 bases and J 5 bases, leaving 16 bases between the germline ends. Germline V CDR1 and CDR2: MDHEN, SYDVKM. CDR3 nucleotide sequence: TGTGCCAGCAGTGCCCTCTCCAGAGGCGATCAGCCCCAGCATTTT. Amino acids: CASSALSRGDQPQHF.

The V call is TRBV5-4, the J call TRBJ2-1; TRBD2 might be the D (6 bases). The germline V gene encodes CDR1 SGHNT and CDR2 YYREEE (reference sequence). Trimming left V 2 bases short and J 13 bases short, with 13 bases between. The CDR3 length is 12 residues. The CDR3 nucleotides are TGTGCCAGCAGCTTTGGGGCGGGGCGACAGTTCTTC. This sequence encodes CASSFGAGRQFF.

The chain has TRBV7-9 and TRBJ2-7, with D unclear. From germline, CDR1 is SEHNR and CDR2 FQNEAQ (reference sequence). With 1 base removed from V and 5 bases from J, the gap between germline ends came to 12 bases. This CDR3 is built from 14 residues. CDR3 loop: CASSLVGKFNEQYF. The CDR3 region has the DNA TGTGCCAGCAGCTTAGTAGGGAAATTCAACGAGCAGTACTTC.